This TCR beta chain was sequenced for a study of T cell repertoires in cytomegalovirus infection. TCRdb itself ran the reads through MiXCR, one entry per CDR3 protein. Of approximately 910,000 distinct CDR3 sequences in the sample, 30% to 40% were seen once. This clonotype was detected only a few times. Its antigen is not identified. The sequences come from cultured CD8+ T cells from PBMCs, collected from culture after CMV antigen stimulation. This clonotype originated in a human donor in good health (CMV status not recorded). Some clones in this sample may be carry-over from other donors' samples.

CDR3 bases: TGTGCCAGCTCACGACCGGGACAGAGCACCTACGAGCAGTACTTC. Its protein is CASSRPGQSTYEQYF. The chain combines TRBV18 with TRBJ2-7; TRBD1 matches 7 bases. The CDR3 extends over 15 amino acids. Germline loops: CDR1 KGHSH, CDR2 LQKENI. V dropped 4 bases and J dropped 2; count of bases not matched to a gene: 8. Drawing the rest from reference TRBV18 and TRBJ2-7, the complete variable domain is NAGVMQNPRHLVRRRGQEARLRCSPMKGHSHVYWYRQLPEEGLKFMVYLQKENIIDESGMPKERFSAEFPKEGPSILRIQQVVRGDSAAYFCASSRPGQSTYEQYFGPGTRLTVT.